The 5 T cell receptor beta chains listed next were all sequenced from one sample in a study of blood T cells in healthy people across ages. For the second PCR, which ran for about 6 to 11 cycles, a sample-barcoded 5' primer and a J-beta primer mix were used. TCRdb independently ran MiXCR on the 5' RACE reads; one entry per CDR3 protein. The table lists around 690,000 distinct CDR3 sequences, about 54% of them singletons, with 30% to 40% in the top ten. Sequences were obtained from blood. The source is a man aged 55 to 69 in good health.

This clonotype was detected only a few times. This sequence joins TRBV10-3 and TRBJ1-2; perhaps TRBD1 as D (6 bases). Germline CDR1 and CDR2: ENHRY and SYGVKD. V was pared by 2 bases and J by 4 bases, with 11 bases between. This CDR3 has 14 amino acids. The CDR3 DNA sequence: TGTGCCATCAGTGAGGCAGGGGCAGGCTATGGCTACACCTTC. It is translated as CAISEAGAGYGYTF.

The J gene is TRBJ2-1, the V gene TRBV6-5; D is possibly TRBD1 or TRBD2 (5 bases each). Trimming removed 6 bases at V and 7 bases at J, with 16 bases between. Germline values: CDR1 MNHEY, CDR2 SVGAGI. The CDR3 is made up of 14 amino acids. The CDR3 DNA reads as TGTGCCAGCAGGGACACCGGGACGACAAATGAGCAGTTCTTC. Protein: CASRDTGTTNEQFF.

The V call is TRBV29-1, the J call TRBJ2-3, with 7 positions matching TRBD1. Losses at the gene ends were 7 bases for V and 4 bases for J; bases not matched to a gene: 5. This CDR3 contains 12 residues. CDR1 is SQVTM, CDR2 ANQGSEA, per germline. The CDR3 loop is CSAWGQPDTQYF. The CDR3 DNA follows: TGCAGCGCCTGGGGACAGCCAGATACGCAGTATTTT.

The CDR3 DNA reads as TGTGCCAGCAGTCTCGGGACAGGGGACTCTGGGGCCAACGTCCTGACTTTC. The encoded protein is CASSLGTGDSGANVLTF. The chain employs TRBV12-3 or TRBV12-4 and TRBJ2-6; 10 bases are shared with TRBD1. Trimming cost V 5 bases and J 0 bases; bases outside gene matches: 4. This CDR3 contains 17 residues.

CDR3 coding DNA: TGTGCCAGCAGCTTAGGGGACAGTAGGAATTCACCCCTCCACTTT. The encoded protein is CASSLGDSRNSPLHF. V and J are TRBV7-9 and TRBJ1-6; 7 bases match TRBD1. Germline V lookup: CDR1 SEHNR, CDR2 FQNEAQ (reference sequence). The CDR3 covers 15 residues. J lost 7 bases, V lost 1 base, and 4 bases had no gene match.